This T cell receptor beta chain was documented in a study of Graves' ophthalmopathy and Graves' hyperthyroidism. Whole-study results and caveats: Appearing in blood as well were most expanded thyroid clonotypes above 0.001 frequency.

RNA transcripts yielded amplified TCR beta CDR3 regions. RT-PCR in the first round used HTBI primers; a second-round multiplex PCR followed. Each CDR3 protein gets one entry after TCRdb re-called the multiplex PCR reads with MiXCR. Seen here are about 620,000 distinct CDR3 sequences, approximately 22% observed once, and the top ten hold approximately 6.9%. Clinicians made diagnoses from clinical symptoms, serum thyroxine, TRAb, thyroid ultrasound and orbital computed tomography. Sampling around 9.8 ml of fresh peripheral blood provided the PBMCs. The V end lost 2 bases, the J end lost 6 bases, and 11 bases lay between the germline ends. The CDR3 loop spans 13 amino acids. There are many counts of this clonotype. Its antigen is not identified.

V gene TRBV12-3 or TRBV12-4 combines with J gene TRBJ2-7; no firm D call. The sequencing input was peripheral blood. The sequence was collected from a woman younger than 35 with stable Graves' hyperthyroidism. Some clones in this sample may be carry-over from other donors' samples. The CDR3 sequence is CASSLIAGLEQYF. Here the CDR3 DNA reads TGTGCCAGCAGTTTAATAGCCGGCCTCGAGCAGTACTTC.